The text below deals with one T cell receptor (beta chain). This sample stems from a study of cytomegalovirus exposure and HLA in healthy donors. Germline loops: CDR1 SGHTA, CDR2 FQGNSA. Germline trimming cut 3 bases from V and 2 bases from J; bases unmatched to any gene: 0. The CDR3 contains 15 residues. Amplification used 60 Vbeta primers and 13 Jbeta primers. TCRdb keeps only in-frame clones here, not all; method: immunoSEQ multiplex PCR. Seen here are over 95,000 clones, over 70% observed once, and the top ten hold around 4%. The clonotype was recovered from a woman in her 40s in good health and CMV-seropositive. Sequencing was carried out using PBMCs. The gene calls are TRBV7-2 and TRBJ1-3, with TRBD1 matching over 11 bases. The CDR3 region is CASSLDRGPGNTIYF. The CDR3 DNA follows: TGTGCCAGCAGCTTGGACAGGGGGCCTGGAAACACCATATATTTT.